The clone carrying this T cell receptor beta chain has only a few counts. Researchers made TCR beta libraries by using iRepertoire HTBI primers and running Arm-PCR on CDR3 regions. Via MiXCR, TCRdb re-called the multiplex PCR reads, giving one row per CDR3 protein. There are approximately 360,000 distinct CDR3 sequences in the sample; roughly 10% occur only once, and approximately 20% lies in the top ten. These data belong to a study of regulatory T cells in long-lasting Graves disease. Time point here: newly diagnosed GD, antithyroid drugs for less than 3 months. RNA extracted from PBMCs served as the sequencing template. The CDR3 loop spans 12 amino acids. V was cut by 4 bases and J by 7 bases, with 5 bases left in between. The sample also formed part of further work on T cells in Graves' hyperthyroidism and ophthalmopathy. Turning to that study: Newly diagnosed hyperthyroidism patients aged 18 to 65 years had disease lasting under 2 months. During a first-round RT-PCR of the TCR CDR3, the HTBI primer set was used.

This receptor was taken from a young woman with Graves disease. The rearrangement uses TRBV12-3 or TRBV12-4 and TRBJ1-6; D gene uncertain. Sequences were derived from peripheral blood mononuclear cells (PBMCs), sampled at new diagnosis, from a patient treated with antithyroid drugs. CDR3 DNA: TGTGCCAGCAGTTCCGGGAATTCACCCCTCCACTTT. Its translation is CASSSGNSPLHF.